Described below is a single T cell receptor beta chain sequence and its context. This clone appeared a few times. This clone's antigen is unknown. Per-nucleotide qualities are absent, and no much larger clonotype sits a single base away. Other DNA sequences from this sample encode an identical CDR3 as well. At the junction V is shortened by 3 bases and J by 2 bases; bases outside the gene matches: 5. CDR1 is given as ENHRY and CDR2 as SYGVKD, both from the germline V gene. Inclusive of the bounding cysteine and phenylalanine, the CDR3 is 15 residues long. The read is trimmed to its CDR3 DNA, 45 bases read in frame from base 1. The sample is drawn from a study of blood T cell repertoires in COVID-19 (dated by TCRdb to between 2020 and 2021). Turning to the overall study: Samples from collaborators originated in the United States, Italy and Spain and spanned both the acute and convalescent phases of COVID-19. The prospective study material was composed of cDNA or gDNA derived from T cells, B-cell-depleted T cells, or PBMCs. The repertoires were released in a freely available public database intended as a resource for research on the immune response to SARS-CoV-2. The dataset comprised deeply sampled blood TCRbeta repertoires from subjects exposed to, actively infected with, or recovered from COVID-19. The samples were drawn from the first 160 participants of the ongoing ImmuneRACE study and from 1,254 subjects provided by 6 global collaborators. HLA class I and class II types, where available, came from metadata supplied by the sample provider rather than from assay-based typing. Sample metadata almost always included a de-identified subject ID, COVID-19 status, age in years and sex.

Collaborating institutions collected whole blood in K2EDTA tubes following their own protocols. For TCRbeta analysis, collaborator samples were shipped as frozen whole blood, as isolated PBMCs, or as DNA extracted from either sample type. TCRbeta CDR3 regions were amplified from genomic DNA using the immunoSEQ Assay, a bias-controlled multiplex PCR. The published analysis was carried out like this. Within the assay, amplification of reference gene primers was used to estimate how many nucleated cells each sample contained. To quantify the absolute abundance of each unique TCRbeta CDR3 rearrangement, sequence reads were collapsed and filtered. For each sample, productive Simpson clonality was calculated as the square root of Simpson's diversity index across productive rearrangements. This immuneACCESS table, as held by TCRdb, lists in-frame sequences with V and J called but not all clones. Of the missing ones, under half trace to an unresolved V gene in checked studies; the others have no known cause. That table furnishes V, J and clone size, whereas the DNA furnished D and trimming. Present in this sample are approximately 150,000 clones, approximately 89% of which were seen just once. The ten biggest clones cover roughly 1.5% of the sample.

General conclusions and limits of the study: Clinical and demographic metadata were provided uncurated, with the amount varying by source and participant.

The chain joins TRBV10-3 to TRBJ2-3, and TRBD1 aligns with 7 junction nucleotides. This TCR was sampled from a human donor in a cohort sampled during active COVID-19. The sample taken for sequencing was peripheral blood. CDR3 region: CAISETGETTDTQYF. In nucleotide form, the sequence is TGTGCCATCAGTGAAACAGGGGAAACCACAGATACGCAGTATTTT.